The source of this T cell receptor (beta chain) is a study of blood T cell repertoires in COVID-19 (TCRdb year 2020). For the wider study: Collaborator samples came from the United States, Italy and Spain and covered acute and convalescent phases of COVID-19. The prospective study material was composed of cDNA or gDNA derived from T cells, B-cell-depleted T cells, or PBMCs. Subjects who had been exposed to COVID-19, were actively infected with it, or had recovered from it provided the deeply sampled blood TCRbeta repertoires that made up the dataset. The repertoires were made available in a free public database intended to serve as a resource for research on the immune response to SARS-CoV-2. The samples were drawn from two sources: the first 160 participants of the ongoing ImmuneRACE study, and about 1,300 subjects contributed by 6 global collaborators. Sample metadata almost always included a de-identified subject ID, COVID-19 status, age in years and sex. Where available, HLA class I and class II types were obtained from metadata supplied by the sample provider rather than from assay-based typing.

Here is what the overall study found, with its caveats: Clinical and demographic metadata were provided uncurated, with the amount varying by source and participant.

Each collaborating institution followed its own protocols to collect whole blood in K2EDTA tubes. For TCRbeta analysis, collaborator samples were shipped as frozen whole blood, as isolated PBMCs, or as DNA extracted from either sample type. TCRbeta CDR3 regions were amplified from genomic DNA by means of the immunoSEQ Assay, a bias-controlled multiplex PCR. The source study handled its data this way. The number of nucleated cells in each sample was estimated by amplification of reference gene primers within the assay. To quantify the absolute abundance of each unique TCRbeta CDR3 rearrangement, sequence reads were collapsed and filtered. For each sample, productive Simpson clonality was calculated as the square root of Simpson's diversity index across productive rearrangements. In its TCRdb copy, this immuneACCESS table keeps in-frame sequences only and misses some clones. Where compared with another copy, unresolved V genes explain less than half of these, and the others have no known cause. D and trimming come from the DNA, and the V and J calls and clone size come from that table. For this sample the table gives about 50,000 clones, of which roughly 87% were detected only once. The ten top clones hold 25% to 30% of the sample.

In regard to this clone: The target of this receptor is not known. Per-nucleotide qualities are absent, and no much larger clonotype sits a single base away.

Taken from the germline V gene, the CDR1 and CDR2 loops are MNHNS and SASEGT. V lost 0 bases and J lost 0 bases, and the count of bases not matched to a germline gene is 12. Counted from cysteine to phenylalanine, this CDR3 has 19 amino acids. Only the CDR3 DNA stays, 57 bases, in frame from base 1. Sequencing input: peripheral blood. The receptor was derived from a woman of 80 years or more with acute or convalescent COVID-19. This chain joins TRBV6-1 to TRBJ2-5, with 8 central nucleotides matching TRBD2. The CDR3 protein: CASSEAQGRGAADQETQYF. The nucleotides read TGTGCCAGCAGTGAAGCGCAAGGGCGGGGGGCCGCCGACCAAGAGACCCAGTACTTC.